Listed below are T cell receptor beta chains from one sample, sequenced in a study of blood T cells in healthy people across ages. TCRdb re-called the 5' RACE reads through MiXCR, storing one row per CDR3 protein. The sample holds fewer than 950,000 distinct CDR3 sequences; 53% are singletons and the top ten take approximately 41%. Specimen: blood. These receptors originate from an older man in good health. Both conserved end residues are part of each CDR3. The order of the fields is clone size, J gene, V gene, D gene, CDR3 DNA, CDR3 protein. A D gene is named only where the DNA matches it firmly. Only some rows state a clone size, as once, few, many or a class for expanded clones.

abundance: -; j_gene: TRBJ2-7; v_gene: TRBV28; d_gene: -; CDR3nt: TGTGCCACTACGACCTCCTCCTACGAGCAGTACTTC; CDR3aa: CATTTSSYEQYF
abundance: few; j_gene: TRBJ1-6; v_gene: TRBV6-1; d_gene: -; CDR3nt: TGTGCCAGCAGTGAAGTGCCGGACTGGACTTCACCCCTCCACTTT; CDR3aa: CASSEVPDWTSPLHF
abundance: -; j_gene: TRBJ2-7; v_gene: TRBV11-3; d_gene: -; CDR3nt: TGTGCCAGCAGCTTCAGAGGGCAGACAGAATTCTACGAGCAGTACTTC; CDR3aa: CASSFRGQTEFYEQYF
abundance: -; j_gene: TRBJ1-2; v_gene: TRBV5-8; d_gene: -; CDR3nt: TGTGCCAGCAGCTTGGGCCGCTTGCGCACCTTC; CDR3aa: CASSLGRLRTF
abundance: few; j_gene: TRBJ2-3; v_gene: TRBV20-1; d_gene: -; CDR3nt: TGCAGTGCTAGAGTGGTGGGAGGTCCCCCAGATACGCAGTATTTT; CDR3aa: CSARVVGGPPDTQYF
abundance: few; j_gene: TRBJ1-4; v_gene: TRBV29-1; d_gene: -; CDR3nt: TGCAGCGTTGTGTCCCCCTGGAATGAAAAACTGTTTTTT; CDR3aa: CSVVSPWNEKLFF
abundance: few; j_gene: TRBJ1-6; v_gene: TRBV15; d_gene: -; CDR3nt: TGTGCCACCAGCAGAGATTCTACACCCCTCCACTTT; CDR3aa: CATSRDSTPLHF
abundance: -; j_gene: TRBJ2-1; v_gene: TRBV3-1; d_gene: TRBD2; CDR3nt: TGTGCCAGCAGCCGCGGGACTAGCGGGAGGTACGGGCAGTTCTTC; CDR3aa: CASSRGTSGRYGQFF
abundance: once; j_gene: TRBJ2-7; v_gene: TRBV7-8; d_gene: TRBD1; CDR3nt: TGTGCCAGCAGCTTAAACAGGGGGCAAGAGCAGTACTTC; CDR3aa: CASSLNRGQEQYF
abundance: once; j_gene: TRBJ2-7; v_gene: TRBV10-1; d_gene: TRBD2; CDR3nt: TGCGCCAGCAGTGCGGGTTCTAGCGGGAGCCCGCAGTACTTC; CDR3aa: CASSAGSSGSPQYF
abundance: -; j_gene: TRBJ2-6; v_gene: TRBV12-3/TRBV12-4; d_gene: -; CDR3nt: TGTGCCAGCAGTAGGAGTGGCAGGGGCAGCTCTGGGGCCAACGTCCTGACTTTC; CDR3aa: CASSRSGRGSSGANVLTF
abundance: few; j_gene: TRBJ2-7; v_gene: TRBV24-1; d_gene: -; CDR3nt: TGTGCCACCAGTGATCCCAGGACCCTTGATGCCTACGAGCAGTACTTC; CDR3aa: CATSDPRTLDAYEQYF
abundance: few; j_gene: TRBJ2-7; v_gene: TRBV13; d_gene: TRBD1; CDR3nt: TGTGCCAGCAGCGTTCCGGGACAGCCCTACGAGCAGTACTTC; CDR3aa: CASSVPGQPYEQYF
abundance: -; j_gene: TRBJ2-3; v_gene: TRBV29-1; d_gene: -; CDR3nt: TGCAGCGTTGAAGTCCAATTACTTGGAGACGCGTATTTT; CDR3aa: CSVEVQLLGDAYF
abundance: -; j_gene: TRBJ2-2; v_gene: TRBV12-3/TRBV12-4; d_gene: -; CDR3nt: TGTGCCAGCAGTACTAGTGTTGCCGGGGAGCTGTTTTTT; CDR3aa: CASSTSVAGELFF
abundance: -; j_gene: TRBJ2-4; v_gene: TRBV2; d_gene: TRBD2; CDR3nt: TGTGCCAGCGAAGGGACTAGCGGGGCCGGGGGCAAAAACATTCAGTACTTC; CDR3aa: CASEGTSGAGGKNIQYF
abundance: -; j_gene: TRBJ1-1; v_gene: TRBV6-5; d_gene: TRBD1; CDR3nt: TGTGCCAGCAGTTACTCGACAGGGAAGGATCAAGCTTTCTTT; CDR3aa: CASSYSTGKDQAFF
abundance: -; j_gene: TRBJ1-2; v_gene: TRBV29-1; d_gene: -; CDR3nt: TGCAGCGTTGATCCCGGGGGCCGTGGCTACACCTTC; CDR3aa: CSVDPGGRGYTF
abundance: -; j_gene: TRBJ1-2; v_gene: TRBV9; d_gene: TRBD1; CDR3nt: TGTGCCAGCAGCGCCCCTGGGAGACAGGGGGCGATCGGCTACACCTTC; CDR3aa: CASSAPGRQGAIGYTF
abundance: -; j_gene: TRBJ2-6; v_gene: TRBV11-2; d_gene: TRBD1; CDR3nt: TGTGCCAGCAGCCTCCTACAGGGGTCTGGGGCCAACGTCCTGACTTTC; CDR3aa: CASSLLQGSGANVLTF
abundance: few; j_gene: TRBJ2-7; v_gene: TRBV28; d_gene: -; CDR3nt: TGTGCCAGCTGGGGTTCCTACGAGCAGTACTTC; CDR3aa: CASWGSYEQYF
abundance: few; j_gene: TRBJ2-5; v_gene: TRBV13; d_gene: -; CDR3nt: TGTGCCAGCAGCTCCGGTGGCCCGGAGACCCAGTACTTC; CDR3aa: CASSSGGPETQYF
abundance: -; j_gene: TRBJ2-4; v_gene: TRBV5-1; d_gene: TRBD1; CDR3nt: TGCGCCAGCAGCTTAACCGTCCAGGGGGCGGACATTCAGTACTTC; CDR3aa: CASSLTVQGADIQYF
abundance: -; j_gene: TRBJ2-7; v_gene: TRBV27; d_gene: TRBD1; CDR3nt: TGTGCCAGCAGTCCCCGGACAGGGGGGGACGAGCAGTACTTC; CDR3aa: CASSPRTGGDEQYF
abundance: -; j_gene: TRBJ1-2; v_gene: TRBV4-1; d_gene: -; CDR3nt: TGCGCCAGCAGCCAAGGGGAACCGGGAAACTATGGCTACACCTTC; CDR3aa: CASSQGEPGNYGYTF